This is a list of T cell receptor beta chains from one sample in a study of spatial heterogeneity in lung cancer. TCRdb re-derived calls from the 5' RACE reads in MiXCR, one entry per CDR3 protein. The table records tens of thousands of distinct CDR3 sequences, approximately 19% of them present only once. This specimen consisted of PBMCs, obtained at follow-up. The receptors shown here come from a male donor with early-stage non-small cell lung cancer. Each CDR3 is given with its conserved first and last residue. A D gene is named only where the DNA matches it firmly. Where a row states a size, it is once, few, many or the class of an expanded clone; other rows omit it.

v_gene,j_gene,d_gene,abundance,CDR3aa,CDR3nt
TRBV12-3/TRBV12-4,TRBJ1-1,-,many,CASNDLRATEAFF,TGTGCCAGCAACGACCTAAGGGCGACTGAAGCTTTCTTT
TRBV3-1,TRBJ2-7,-,-,CASSQDRYTQYF,TGTGCCAGCAGCCAAGATCGGTATACGCAGTACTTC
TRBV21-1,TRBJ2-1,-,few,CASRTGTGQFF,TGTGCCAGCCGCACCGGGACAGGGCAGTTCTTC
TRBV24-1,TRBJ2-1,TRBD1,many,CATSDPRTGLPNEQFF,TGTGCCACCAGTGATCCACGGACAGGGTTGCCCAATGAGCAGTTCTTC
TRBV20-1,TRBJ2-1,-,-,CSARAGRPAYNEQFF,TGCAGTGCTAGAGCAGGGCGACCAGCCTACAATGAGCAGTTCTTC
TRBV10-2,TRBJ2-2,TRBD1,-,CASRWDRGPGELFF,TGCGCCAGCAGGTGGGACAGGGGCCCCGGGGAGCTGTTTTTT
TRBV5-1,TRBJ1-1,-,few,CASSQGSQSTEAFF,TGCGCCAGCAGCCAGGGATCCCAGAGCACTGAAGCTTTCTTT
TRBV3-1,TRBJ1-1,-,-,CASSQLSGGTRATEAFF,TGTGCCAGCAGCCAACTTTCGGGGGGGACCAGGGCCACTGAAGCTTTCTTT
TRBV5-1,TRBJ2-3,TRBD1,-,CASRRQGTRTDTQYF,TGCGCCAGCAGGAGACAGGGGACGAGGACAGATACGCAGTATTTT
TRBV11-2,TRBJ2-1,-,many,CASSLLSSYNEQFF,TGTGCCAGCAGCTTGTTGAGCTCCTACAATGAGCAGTTCTTC
TRBV11-2,TRBJ2-7,TRBD2,few,CASSLEGSGRAHEQYF,TGTGCCAGCAGCTTAGAAGGTAGCGGGAGGGCCCACGAGCAGTACTTC
TRBV6-2/TRBV6-3,TRBJ2-3,TRBD2,many,CASRISGGTDTQYF,TGTGCCAGCAGAATTAGCGGGGGTACAGATACGCAGTATTTT